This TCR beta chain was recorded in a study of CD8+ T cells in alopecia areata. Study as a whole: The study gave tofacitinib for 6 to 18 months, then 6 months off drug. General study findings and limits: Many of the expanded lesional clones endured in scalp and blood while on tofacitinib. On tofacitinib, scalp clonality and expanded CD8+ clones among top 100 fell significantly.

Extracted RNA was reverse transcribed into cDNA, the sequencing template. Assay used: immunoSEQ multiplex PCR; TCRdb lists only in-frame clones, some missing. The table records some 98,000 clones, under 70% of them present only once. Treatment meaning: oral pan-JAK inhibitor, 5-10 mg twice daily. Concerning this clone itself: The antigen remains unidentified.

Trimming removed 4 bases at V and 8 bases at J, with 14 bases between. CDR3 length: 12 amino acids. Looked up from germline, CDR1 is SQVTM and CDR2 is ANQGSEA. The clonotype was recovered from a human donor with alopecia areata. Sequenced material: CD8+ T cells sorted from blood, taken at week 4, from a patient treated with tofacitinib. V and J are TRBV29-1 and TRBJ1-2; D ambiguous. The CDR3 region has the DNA TGCAGCGTTGTTGCCTTCGAACAGGGCTACACCTTC. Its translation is CSVVAFEQGYTF. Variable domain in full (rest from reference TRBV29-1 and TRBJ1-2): SAVISQKPSRDICQRGTSLTIQCQVDSQVTMMFWYRQQPGQSLTLIATANQGSEATYESGFVIDKFPISRPNLTFSTLTVSNMSPEDSSIYLCSVVAFEQGYTFGSGTRLTVV.